This T cell receptor beta chain came from a study of OX40 agonist ivuxolimab in advanced cancers. As for the study in general: The study gave patients intravenous ivuxolimab at 0.01 to 10 mg/kg every 2 weeks. Enrolled patients in dose escalation had cancers that were hepatocellular carcinoma, melanoma, renal cell or head and neck cancer.

Study observations and caveats: Relative to CD4+ cells, CD8+ T cells on average had more expanded clones.

The sample holds one count of this clone. Its target is not known. Generated by immunoSEQ multiplex PCR, the TCRdb table keeps only in-frame clones and is missing some. Among tens of thousands of clones listed, 89% were seen once. This sequence originates from an adult with an advanced solid tumor such as melanoma, head and neck, liver or kidney cancer. Here the sequenced sample was CD4+ or CD8+ T cells sorted from blood, taken in a trial of the OX40 agonist ivuxolimab.

CDR3 sequence reads: CASSPKGATDTQYF. The CDR3 DNA sequence: TGTGCCAGCTCACCAAAGGGAGCCACAGATACGCAGTATTTT. V gene TRBV18 combines with J gene TRBJ2-3; maybe TRBD2 (5 bases). V dropped 2 bases and J dropped 2 bases, with 8 bases sitting between them. Germline V gene data show CDR1 as KGHSH and CDR2 as LQKENI. The CDR3 is made up of 14 amino acids.